The rows below give T cell receptor beta chains drawn from one sample of a study of T-cell memory formation after mild COVID-19. Using its own MiXCR run on the 5' RACE reads, TCRdb lists one record per CDR3 protein. The repertoire holds 300,000 to 400,000 distinct CDR3 sequences, with roughly 13% as singletons. Sequencing was carried out using PBMCs or a T cell subset sorted from them (not recorded which). All receptors derive from a man in his late teens or twenties who had mild COVID-19 (a few samples of this study predate the infection). Cell type and time point are not known. Each CDR3 is given with its conserved first and last residue. D genes are given only for firm matches. Rows may omit the clone size; those that give it use once, few, many or a size class.

v_gene,j_gene,len,d_gene,abundance,CDR3aa,CDR3nt
TRBV10-3,TRBJ1-1,16,-,-,CAISERKEEGNTEAFF,TGTGCCATCAGTGAACGAAAGGAGGAGGGGAACACTGAAGCTTTCTTT
TRBV12-3/TRBV12-4,TRBJ1-2,15,-,few,CASSFSRGAVNGYTF,TGTGCCAGCAGTTTTTCACGGGGGGCGGTCAATGGCTACACCTTC
TRBV20-1,TRBJ2-7,13,TRBD1,many,CSARDRRTYEQYF,TGCAGTGCCCGGGACAGGCGCACCTACGAGCAGTACTTC
TRBV10-1,TRBJ2-1,13,-,few,CASSAGRYNEQFF,TGCGCCAGCAGTGCCGGCCGTTACAATGAGCAGTTCTTC
TRBV6-5,TRBJ2-2,16,-,-,CASSYDTSRTLGELFF,TGTGCCAGCAGTTACGACACCTCAAGGACGCTCGGGGAGCTGTTTTTT
TRBV2,TRBJ2-1,16,-,-,CASSEATRVSYNEQFF,TGTGCCAGCAGTGAAGCGACAAGGGTCTCCTACAATGAGCAGTTCTTC
TRBV6-1,TRBJ2-5,16,-,-,CASSEPRGPTRETQYF,TGTGCCAGCAGTGAACCGCGGGGGCCGACGCGAGAGACCCAGTACTTC
TRBV9,TRBJ2-3,17,-,-,CASSPHLTGRGTDTQYF,TGTGCCAGCAGCCCCCACTTGACCGGTCGGGGCACAGATACGCAGTATTTT
TRBV6-2/TRBV6-3,TRBJ2-5,16,TRBD2,few,CASSLTSGGTQETQYF,TGTGCCAGCAGCTTGACTAGCGGGGGGACACAAGAGACCCAGTACTTC
TRBV7-2,TRBJ2-1,15,-,-,CASSFLGDVYNEQFF,TGTGCCAGCAGCTTTTTAGGGGACGTCTACAATGAGCAGTTCTTC
TRBV7-2,TRBJ2-3,13,-,-,CASSFNSFDTQYF,TGTGCCAGCAGCTTTAACAGTTTTGATACGCAGTATTTT
TRBV4-3,TRBJ1-5,13,-,few,CASSSGWGQPQHF,TGCGCCAGCAGTTCAGGGTGGGGGCAGCCCCAGCATTTT
TRBV5-1,TRBJ2-1,13,-,few,CASSMRLVNEQFF,TGCGCCAGCAGCATGCGACTAGTCAATGAGCAGTTCTTC
TRBV7-2,TRBJ1-5,15,-,-,CASSLVGGAGQPQHF,TGTGCCAGCAGCTTAGTGGGGGGGGCCGGTCAGCCCCAGCATTTT
TRBV27,TRBJ2-3,13,-,-,CASSLTAWDTQYF,TGTGCCAGCAGTTTAACCGCCTGGGATACGCAGTATTTT
TRBV11-2,TRBJ2-5,13,-,few,CASSVGWQETQYF,TGTGCCAGCAGCGTCGGTTGGCAAGAGACCCAGTACTTC
TRBV5-1,TRBJ2-6,16,-,-,CASSFDPGHGANVLTF,TGCGCCAGCAGCTTCGACCCAGGGCACGGGGCCAACGTCCTGACTTTC
TRBV5-1,TRBJ2-2,15,-,many,CASSSTQGYTGELFF,TGCGCCAGCAGCTCCACCCAGGGTTACACCGGGGAGCTGTTTTTT
TRBV4-2,TRBJ1-1,15,-,few,CASSQEGRMNTEAFF,TGTGCCAGCAGCCAAGAGGGGAGGATGAACACTGAAGCTTTCTTT
TRBV5-1,TRBJ2-5,13,-,many,CASSRPGEETQYF,TGCGCCAGCAGCAGGCCAGGGGAGGAGACCCAGTACTTC
TRBV6-2/TRBV6-3,TRBJ1-1,15,-,few,CASTYGEGMGTEAFF,TGTGCCAGCACCTACGGTGAGGGGATGGGCACTGAAGCTTTCTTT
TRBV7-6,TRBJ1-5,13,-,-,CASSTSSGQPQHF,TGTGCCAGCAGCACCTCGTCCGGGCAGCCCCAGCATTTT
TRBV5-1,TRBJ2-2,15,TRBD1,few,CASSYQGAGTGELFF,TGCGCCAGCAGCTACCAGGGGGCGGGCACCGGGGAGCTGTTTTTT
TRBV11-2,TRBJ2-3,16,TRBD1,few,CASRTPRDRGLNTQYF,TGTGCCAGCAGAACCCCTCGGGACAGGGGGCTTAATACGCAGTATTTT
TRBV7-8,TRBJ1-4,14,-,many,CASSAQGWGEKLFF,TGTGCCAGCAGCGCACAGGGCTGGGGTGAAAAACTGTTTTTT
TRBV7-2,TRBJ1-3,17,-,-,CASSSSDGGISGNTIYF,TGTGCCAGCAGCTCATCAGACGGTGGAATCTCTGGAAACACCATATATTTT
TRBV3-1,TRBJ2-7,15,-,few,CASSPLHGGRDEQYF,TGTGCCAGCAGCCCTCTCCATGGCGGGCGCGACGAGCAGTACTTC
TRBV9,TRBJ2-3,18,TRBD1,once,CASSVVGTGSLRTDTQYF,TGTGCCAGCAGCGTAGTTGGGACAGGGTCCCTCCGAACAGATACGCAGTATTTT
TRBV4-1,TRBJ1-1,14,-,many,CASSHKTGNTEAFF,TGCGCCAGCAGCCATAAGACAGGGAACACTGAAGCTTTCTTT
TRBV6-2/TRBV6-3,TRBJ2-3,17,TRBD1,few,CASSYPRGQGGTDTQYF,TGTGCCAGCAGTTACCCCAGGGGGCAAGGAGGCACAGATACGCAGTATTTT
TRBV6-6,TRBJ1-1,18,TRBD1,few,CASSYIPTYRGEDTEAFF,TGTGCCAGCAGTTATATCCCCACGTACAGGGGCGAGGACACTGAAGCTTTCTTT
TRBV10-2,TRBJ2-7,14,-,many,CASRSIESSYEQYF,TGCGCCAGCAGGAGTATAGAGAGCTCCTACGAGCAGTACTTC
TRBV5-6,TRBJ2-3,16,-,-,CASSSRDGGWTDTQYF,TGTGCCAGCAGCTCGCGGGACGGGGGATGGACAGATACGCAGTATTTT
TRBV12-3/TRBV12-4,TRBJ2-3,13,-,few,CASTWVVTDTQYF,TGTGCCAGCACCTGGGTAGTGACAGATACGCAGTATTTT
TRBV4-3,TRBJ2-1,13,-,-,CASSQKARGEQFF,TGCGCCAGCAGCCAAAAAGCGAGGGGTGAGCAGTTCTTC
TRBV5-1,TRBJ1-5,16,TRBD1,-,CASSDGTGGRRGAQHF,TGCGCCAGCAGCGACGGGACAGGCGGTCGAAGGGGGGCCCAGCATTTT
TRBV28,TRBJ2-2,19,-,many,CASSLKLLRRGSNTGELFF,TGTGCCAGCAGTCTGAAACTGCTCAGACGGGGCTCGAACACCGGGGAGCTGTTTTTT
TRBV12-3/TRBV12-4,TRBJ2-3,13,-,-,CATSEGTYSAQYF,TGTGCCACATCTGAGGGGACATACAGTGCGCAGTATTTT
TRBV11-2,TRBJ2-5,12,-,many,CASSSFLETQYF,TGTGCCAGCAGCTCGTTCTTAGAGACCCAGTACTTC
TRBV7-6,TRBJ1-1,14,-,-,CASSLGGTRTEAFF,TGTGCCAGCAGCTTGGGGGGGACGAGGACTGAAGCTTTCTTT
TRBV11-2,TRBJ2-1,16,-,many,CASSPPGLPEVNEQFF,TGTGCCAGCAGCCCTCCGGGCCTTCCAGAGGTCAATGAGCAGTTCTTC
TRBV5-1,TRBJ1-4,17,TRBD1,few,CASSALGQGQTNEKLFF,TGCGCCAGCAGCGCCCTTGGACAGGGACAAACTAATGAAAAACTGTTTTTT
TRBV7-8,TRBJ1-2,13,-,many,CASSKDNRDGYTF,TGTGCCAGCAGCAAAGACAACAGGGATGGCTACACCTTC
TRBV24-1,TRBJ2-1,14,-,-,CATSATDSYNEQFF,TGTGCCACCAGTGCCACGGACAGCTACAATGAGCAGTTCTTC
TRBV12-3/TRBV12-4,TRBJ2-7,14,-,many,CASRLQGAGDEQYF,TGTGCCAGCAGACTCCAGGGTGCAGGAGACGAGCAGTACTTC
TRBV12-3/TRBV12-4,TRBJ2-1,13,-,many,CASSPQGGNEQFF,TGTGCCAGCAGTCCCCAGGGGGGCAATGAGCAGTTCTTC
TRBV4-1,TRBJ2-3,15,TRBD1,few,CASSQADRVKDTQYF,TGCGCCAGCAGCCAGGCTGACAGGGTTAAAGATACGCAGTATTTT
TRBV7-9,TRBJ2-7,13,TRBD1,few,CASSLPGGHEQYF,TGTGCCAGCAGTCTCCCAGGGGGTCACGAGCAGTACTTC
TRBV20-1,TRBJ2-7,13,-,few,CSASRGVTYEQYF,TGCAGTGCTAGCAGGGGCGTAACCTACGAGCAGTACTTC
TRBV6-5,TRBJ2-7,16,TRBD2,-,CASSKRDYAGAYEQYF,TGTGCCAGCAGTAAACGGGACTATGCGGGGGCCTACGAGCAGTACTTC
TRBV5-1,TRBJ1-5,15,-,-,CASSLAGTDNQPQHF,TGCGCCAGCAGCTTGGCCGGGACCGACAATCAGCCCCAGCATTTT
TRBV7-9,TRBJ1-2,14,-,-,CASSIQDPNYGYTF,TGTGCCAGCAGTATACAAGACCCTAACTATGGCTACACCTTC
TRBV5-6,TRBJ2-5,16,TRBD2,-,CASSVLTSGYQETQYF,TGTGCCAGCAGCGTCCTGACTAGCGGGTACCAAGAGACCCAGTACTTC
TRBV7-2,TRBJ2-7,12,-,-,CASSFPPAPQYF,TGTGCCAGCAGCTTCCCCCCGGCACCGCAGTACTTC
TRBV5-1,TRBJ2-1,13,TRBD2,many,CASSERGDNEQFF,TGCGCCAGCAGTGAGCGGGGGGATAATGAGCAGTTCTTC